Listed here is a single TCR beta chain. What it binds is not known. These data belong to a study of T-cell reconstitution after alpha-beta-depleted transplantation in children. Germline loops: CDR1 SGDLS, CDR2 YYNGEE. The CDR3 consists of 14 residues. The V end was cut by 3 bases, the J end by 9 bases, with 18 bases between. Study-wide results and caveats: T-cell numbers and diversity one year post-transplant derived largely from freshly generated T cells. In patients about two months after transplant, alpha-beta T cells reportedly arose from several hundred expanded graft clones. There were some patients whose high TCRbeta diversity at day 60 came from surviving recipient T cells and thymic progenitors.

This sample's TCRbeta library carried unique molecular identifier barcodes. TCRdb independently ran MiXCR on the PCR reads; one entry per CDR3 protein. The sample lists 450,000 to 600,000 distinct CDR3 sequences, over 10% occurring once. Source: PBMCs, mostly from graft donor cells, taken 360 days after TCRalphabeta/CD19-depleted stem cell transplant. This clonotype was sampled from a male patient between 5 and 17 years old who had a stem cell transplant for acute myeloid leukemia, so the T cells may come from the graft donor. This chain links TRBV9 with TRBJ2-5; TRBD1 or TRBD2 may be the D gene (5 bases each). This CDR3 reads CASSAADNPLAQYF. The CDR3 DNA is TGTGCCAGCAGCGCAGCGGACAACCCCCTGGCCCAGTACTTC. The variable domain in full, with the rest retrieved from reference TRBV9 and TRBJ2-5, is DSGVTQTPKHLITATGQRVTLRCSPRSGDLSVYWYQQSLDQGLQFLIQYYNGEERAKGNILERFSAQQFPDLHSELNLSSLELGDSALYFCASSAADNPLAQYFGPGTRLLVL.